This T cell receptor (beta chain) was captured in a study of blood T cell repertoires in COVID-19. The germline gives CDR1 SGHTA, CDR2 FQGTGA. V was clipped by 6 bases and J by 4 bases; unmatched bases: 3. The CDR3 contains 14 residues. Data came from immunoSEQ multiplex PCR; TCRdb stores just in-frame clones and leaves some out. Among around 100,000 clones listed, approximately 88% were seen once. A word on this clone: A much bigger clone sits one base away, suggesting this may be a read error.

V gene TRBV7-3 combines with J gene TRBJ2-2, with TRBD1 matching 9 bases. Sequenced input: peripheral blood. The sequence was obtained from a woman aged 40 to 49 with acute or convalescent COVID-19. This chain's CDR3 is CASSRDRATGELFF. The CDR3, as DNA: TGTGCCAGCAGTCGGGACAGGGCCACCGGGGAGCTGTTTTTT.